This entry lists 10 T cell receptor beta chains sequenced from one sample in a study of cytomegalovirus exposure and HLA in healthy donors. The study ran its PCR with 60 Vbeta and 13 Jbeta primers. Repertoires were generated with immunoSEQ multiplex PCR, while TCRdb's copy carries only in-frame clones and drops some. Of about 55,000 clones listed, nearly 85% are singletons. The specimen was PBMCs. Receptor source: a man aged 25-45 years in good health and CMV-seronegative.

CDR3 sequence (DNA): TGTGCCAGCTCACCTCTAGCGGGGGAGGGGAATGAGCAGTTCTTC. This codes for CASSPLAGEGNEQFF. This rearrangement joins TRBV18 to TRBJ2-1; 10 bases map to TRBD2. Trimming cost V 3 bases and J 7 bases; bases outside gene matches: 6. Looked up from germline, CDR1 is KGHSH and CDR2 is LQKENI. The CDR3 totals 15 residues.

The CDR3 nucleotides read TGTGCCGGCCGACAGGACCCTACCTTAGGTGAACTGTTTTTT. This gives the protein CAGRQDPTLGELFF. The chain links TRBV18 to TRBJ1-4, with a possible D match to TRBD1 (6 bases). The CDR3 loop spans 14 amino acids. Germline V gives CDR1 KGHSH, CDR2 LQKENI. Trimming pared 11 bases from V and 12 bases from J, leaving 25 bases between. Looking up the rest from reference TRBV18 and TRBJ1-4 gives the full variable domain: NAGVMQNPRHLVRRRGQEARLRCSPMKGHSHVYWYRQLPEEGLKFMVYLQKENIIDESGMPKERFSAEFPKEGPSILRIQQVVRGDSAAYFCAGRQDPTLGELFFGSGTQLSVL.

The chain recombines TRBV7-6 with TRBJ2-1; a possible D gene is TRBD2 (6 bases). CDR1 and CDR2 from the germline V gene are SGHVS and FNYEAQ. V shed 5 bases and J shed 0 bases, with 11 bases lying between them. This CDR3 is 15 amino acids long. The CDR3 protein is CASSAGLSSYNEQFF. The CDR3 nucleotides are TGTGCCAGCAGCGCCGGACTAAGCTCCTACAATGAGCAGTTCTTC.

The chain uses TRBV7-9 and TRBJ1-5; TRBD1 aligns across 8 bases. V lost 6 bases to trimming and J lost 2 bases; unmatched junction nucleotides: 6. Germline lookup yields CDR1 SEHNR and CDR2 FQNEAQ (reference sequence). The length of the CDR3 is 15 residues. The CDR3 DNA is TGTGCCAGCAGGGCGACAGGGGTAGGCAATCAGCCCCAGCATTTT. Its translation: CASRATGVGNQPQHF.

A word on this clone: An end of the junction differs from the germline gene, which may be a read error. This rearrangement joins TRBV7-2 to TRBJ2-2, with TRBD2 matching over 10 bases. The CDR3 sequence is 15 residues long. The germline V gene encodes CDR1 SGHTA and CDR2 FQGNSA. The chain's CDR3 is CASSLAGVNTGELFF. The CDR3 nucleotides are TGTGCCAGCAGCCTAGCGGGAGTCAACACCGGGGAGCTGTTTTTT.

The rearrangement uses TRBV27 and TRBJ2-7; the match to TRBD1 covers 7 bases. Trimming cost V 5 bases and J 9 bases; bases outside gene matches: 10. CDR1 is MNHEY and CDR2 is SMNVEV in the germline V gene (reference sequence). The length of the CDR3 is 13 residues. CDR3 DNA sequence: TGTGCCAGCAGTCCTAATGACAGGGCAGGGCAGTACTTC. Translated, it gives CASSPNDRAGQYF.

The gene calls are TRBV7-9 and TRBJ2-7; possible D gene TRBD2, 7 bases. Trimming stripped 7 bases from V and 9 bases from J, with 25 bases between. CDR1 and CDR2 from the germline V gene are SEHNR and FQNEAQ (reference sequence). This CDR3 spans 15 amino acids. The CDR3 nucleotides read TGTGCCAGCACCCTAGACCCCGTGGGGGGGCGAGGGCAGTACTTC. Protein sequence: CASTLDPVGGRGQYF.

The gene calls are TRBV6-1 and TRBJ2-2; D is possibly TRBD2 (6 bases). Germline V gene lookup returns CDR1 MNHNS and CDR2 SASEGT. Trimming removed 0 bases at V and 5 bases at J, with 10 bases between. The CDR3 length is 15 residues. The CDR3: CASSEAFGGTGELFF. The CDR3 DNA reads TGTGCCAGCAGTGAAGCCTTCGGAGGGACCGGGGAGCTGTTTTTT.

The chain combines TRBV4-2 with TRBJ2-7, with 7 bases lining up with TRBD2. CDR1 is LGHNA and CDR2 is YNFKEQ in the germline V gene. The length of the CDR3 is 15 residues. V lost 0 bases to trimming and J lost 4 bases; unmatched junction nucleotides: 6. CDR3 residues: CASSQEAGRDYEQYF. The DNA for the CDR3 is TGTGCCAGCAGCCAAGAAGCGGGGAGGGATTACGAGCAGTACTTC.

The CDR3 coding sequence is TGTGCCAGCAGTTACTCGAGGCAGGGGTCCTACGAGCAGTACTTC. This encodes CASSYSRQGSYEQYF. The chain links TRBV6-5 to TRBJ2-7, with a weak D call TRBD1 (6 bases). The ends were cut back, 0 bases at V and 1 base at J, with 10 bases in the middle. The CDR3 is 15 amino acids. The germline gives CDR1 MNHEY, CDR2 SVGAGI.